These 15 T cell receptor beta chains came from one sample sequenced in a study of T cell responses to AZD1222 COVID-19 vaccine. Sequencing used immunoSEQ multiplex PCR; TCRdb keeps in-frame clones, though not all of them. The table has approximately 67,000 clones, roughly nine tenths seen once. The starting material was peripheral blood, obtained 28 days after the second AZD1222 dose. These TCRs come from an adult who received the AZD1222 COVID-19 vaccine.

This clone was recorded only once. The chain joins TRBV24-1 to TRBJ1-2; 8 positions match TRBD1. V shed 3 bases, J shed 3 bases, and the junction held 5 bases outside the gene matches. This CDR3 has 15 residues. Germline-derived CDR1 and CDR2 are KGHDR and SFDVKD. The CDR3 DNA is TGTGCCACCAGTGATCCCGGACAGGGTCACTATGGCTACACCTTC. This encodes CATSDPGQGHYGYTF.

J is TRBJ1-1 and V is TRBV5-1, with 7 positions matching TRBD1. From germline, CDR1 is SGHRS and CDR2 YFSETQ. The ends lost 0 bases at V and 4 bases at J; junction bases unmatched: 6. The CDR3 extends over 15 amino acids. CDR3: CASSLVAGGFTEAFF. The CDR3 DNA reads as TGCGCCAGCAGCTTGGTTGCAGGGGGATTCACTGAAGCTTTCTTT.

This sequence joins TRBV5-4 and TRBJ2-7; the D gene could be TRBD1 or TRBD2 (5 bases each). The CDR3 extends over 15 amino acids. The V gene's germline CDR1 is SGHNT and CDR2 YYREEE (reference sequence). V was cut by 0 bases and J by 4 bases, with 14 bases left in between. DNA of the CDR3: TGTGCCAGCAGCTTGGCCAGGGACGGGCCTTACGAGCAGTACTTC. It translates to CASSLARDGPYEQYF. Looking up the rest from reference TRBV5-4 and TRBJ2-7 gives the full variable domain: ETGVTQSPTHLIKTRGQQVTLRCSSQSGHNTVSWYQQALGQGPQFIFQYYREEENGRGNFPPRFSGLQFPNYSSELNVNALELDDSALYLCASSLARDGPYEQYFGPGTRLTVT.

The CDR3 protein is CASSRGLADGDTQYF. CDR3 nucleotide sequence: TGTGCCAGCAGCCGGGGACTAGCGGATGGGGATACGCAGTATTTT. V and J are TRBV7-9 and TRBJ2-3; the match to TRBD2 covers 11 bases. The V gene's germline CDR1 is SEHNR and CDR2 FQNEAQ (reference sequence). The CDR3 extends over 15 amino acids. Trimming took 5 bases from V and 6 from J; bases not matched to a gene: 7.

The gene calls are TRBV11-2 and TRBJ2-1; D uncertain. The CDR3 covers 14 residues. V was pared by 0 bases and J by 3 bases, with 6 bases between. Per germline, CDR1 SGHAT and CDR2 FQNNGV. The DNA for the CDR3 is TGTGCCAGCAGCTTAGATCACGGCTACAATGAGCAGTTCTTC. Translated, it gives CASSLDHGYNEQFF.

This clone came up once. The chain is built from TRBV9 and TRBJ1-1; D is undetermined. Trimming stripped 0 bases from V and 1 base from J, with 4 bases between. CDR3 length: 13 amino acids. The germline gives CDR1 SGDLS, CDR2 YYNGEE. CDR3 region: CASSVGENTEAFF. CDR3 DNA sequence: TGTGCCAGCAGCGTAGGGGAGAACACTGAAGCTTTCTTT.

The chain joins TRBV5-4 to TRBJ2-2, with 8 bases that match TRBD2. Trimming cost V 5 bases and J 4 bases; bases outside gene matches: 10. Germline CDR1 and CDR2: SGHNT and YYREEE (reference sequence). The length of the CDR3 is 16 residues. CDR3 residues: CASSRPTSEGTGELFF. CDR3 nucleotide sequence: TGTGCCAGCAGTCGCCCGACTAGCGAAGGCACCGGGGAGCTGTTTTTT.

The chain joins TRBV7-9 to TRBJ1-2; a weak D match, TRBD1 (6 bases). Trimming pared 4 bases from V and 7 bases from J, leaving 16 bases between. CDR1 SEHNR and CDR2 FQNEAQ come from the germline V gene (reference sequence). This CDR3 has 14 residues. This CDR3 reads CASSWGGEAGGYTF. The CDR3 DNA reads TGTGCCAGCAGCTGGGGGGGCGAGGCAGGTGGCTACACCTTC.

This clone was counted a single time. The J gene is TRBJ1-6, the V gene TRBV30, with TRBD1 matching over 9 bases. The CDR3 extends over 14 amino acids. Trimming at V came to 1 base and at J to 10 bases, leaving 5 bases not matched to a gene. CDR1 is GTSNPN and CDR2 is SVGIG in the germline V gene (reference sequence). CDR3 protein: CAWSAGTGYSPLHF. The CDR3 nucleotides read TGTGCCTGGAGTGCCGGGACAGGGTACTCACCCCTCCACTTT.

This chain's CDR3 is CAWNTVANYGYTF. The CDR3 DNA is TGTGCCTGGAATACAGTCGCTAACTATGGCTACACCTTC. The chain has TRBV30 and TRBJ1-2; D unresolved. This CDR3 contains 13 residues. Germline CDR1 and CDR2: GTSNPN and SVGIG (reference sequence). With 4 bases removed from V and 0 bases from J, the gap between germline ends came to 9 bases. The full variable domain, its missing parts supplied by reference TRBV30 and TRBJ1-2, is SQTIHQWPATLVQPVGSPLSLECTVEGTSNPNLYWYRQAAGRGLQLLFYSVGIGQISSEVPQNLSASRPQDRQFILSSKKLLLSDSGFYLCAWNTVANYGYTFGSGTRLTVV.

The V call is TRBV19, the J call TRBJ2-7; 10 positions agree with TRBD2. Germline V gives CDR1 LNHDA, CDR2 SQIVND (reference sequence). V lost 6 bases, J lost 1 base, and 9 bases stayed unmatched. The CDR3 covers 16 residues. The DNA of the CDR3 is TGTGCCAGTAGCCAGGAGCGGGAGGGAAGGTCCTACGAGCAGTACTTC. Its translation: CASSQEREGRSYEQYF.

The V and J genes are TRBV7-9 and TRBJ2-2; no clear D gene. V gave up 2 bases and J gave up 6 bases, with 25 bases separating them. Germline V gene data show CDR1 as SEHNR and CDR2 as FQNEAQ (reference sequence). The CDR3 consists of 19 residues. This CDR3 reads CASSLNGFPGSYASGELFF. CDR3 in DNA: TGTGCCAGCAGCTTAAACGGCTTTCCGGGCAGCTATGCGTCCGGGGAGCTGTTTTTT. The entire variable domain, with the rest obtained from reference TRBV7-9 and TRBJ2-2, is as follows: DTGVSQNPRHKITKRGQNVTFRCDPISEHNRLYWYRQTLGQGPEFLTYFQNEAQLEKSRLLSDRFSAERPKGSFSTLEIQRTEQGDSAMYLCASSLNGFPGSYASGELFFGEGSRLTVL.

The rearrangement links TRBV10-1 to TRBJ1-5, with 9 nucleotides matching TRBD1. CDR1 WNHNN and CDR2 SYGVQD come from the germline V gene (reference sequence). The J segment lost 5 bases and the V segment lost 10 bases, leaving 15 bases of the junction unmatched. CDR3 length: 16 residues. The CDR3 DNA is TGCGCCATTGTAGATGGGACAGGGTTGACGGATCAGCCCCAGCATTTT. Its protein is CAIVDGTGLTDQPQHF.

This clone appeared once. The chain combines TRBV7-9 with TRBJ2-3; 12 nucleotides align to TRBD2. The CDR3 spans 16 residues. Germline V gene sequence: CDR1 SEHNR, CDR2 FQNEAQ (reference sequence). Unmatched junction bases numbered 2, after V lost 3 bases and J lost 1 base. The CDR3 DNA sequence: TGTGCCAGCAGCTTCGGACTAGCGGGACGCACAGATACGCAGTATTTT. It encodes CASSFGLAGRTDTQYF.

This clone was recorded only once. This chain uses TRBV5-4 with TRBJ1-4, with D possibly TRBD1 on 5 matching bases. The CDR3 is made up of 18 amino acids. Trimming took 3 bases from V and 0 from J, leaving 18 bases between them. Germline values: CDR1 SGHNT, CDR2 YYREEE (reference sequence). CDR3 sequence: CASSWGLVSGTTNEKLFF. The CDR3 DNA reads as TGTGCCAGCAGCTGGGGACTCGTTTCGGGGACAACTAATGAAAAACTGTTTTTT.